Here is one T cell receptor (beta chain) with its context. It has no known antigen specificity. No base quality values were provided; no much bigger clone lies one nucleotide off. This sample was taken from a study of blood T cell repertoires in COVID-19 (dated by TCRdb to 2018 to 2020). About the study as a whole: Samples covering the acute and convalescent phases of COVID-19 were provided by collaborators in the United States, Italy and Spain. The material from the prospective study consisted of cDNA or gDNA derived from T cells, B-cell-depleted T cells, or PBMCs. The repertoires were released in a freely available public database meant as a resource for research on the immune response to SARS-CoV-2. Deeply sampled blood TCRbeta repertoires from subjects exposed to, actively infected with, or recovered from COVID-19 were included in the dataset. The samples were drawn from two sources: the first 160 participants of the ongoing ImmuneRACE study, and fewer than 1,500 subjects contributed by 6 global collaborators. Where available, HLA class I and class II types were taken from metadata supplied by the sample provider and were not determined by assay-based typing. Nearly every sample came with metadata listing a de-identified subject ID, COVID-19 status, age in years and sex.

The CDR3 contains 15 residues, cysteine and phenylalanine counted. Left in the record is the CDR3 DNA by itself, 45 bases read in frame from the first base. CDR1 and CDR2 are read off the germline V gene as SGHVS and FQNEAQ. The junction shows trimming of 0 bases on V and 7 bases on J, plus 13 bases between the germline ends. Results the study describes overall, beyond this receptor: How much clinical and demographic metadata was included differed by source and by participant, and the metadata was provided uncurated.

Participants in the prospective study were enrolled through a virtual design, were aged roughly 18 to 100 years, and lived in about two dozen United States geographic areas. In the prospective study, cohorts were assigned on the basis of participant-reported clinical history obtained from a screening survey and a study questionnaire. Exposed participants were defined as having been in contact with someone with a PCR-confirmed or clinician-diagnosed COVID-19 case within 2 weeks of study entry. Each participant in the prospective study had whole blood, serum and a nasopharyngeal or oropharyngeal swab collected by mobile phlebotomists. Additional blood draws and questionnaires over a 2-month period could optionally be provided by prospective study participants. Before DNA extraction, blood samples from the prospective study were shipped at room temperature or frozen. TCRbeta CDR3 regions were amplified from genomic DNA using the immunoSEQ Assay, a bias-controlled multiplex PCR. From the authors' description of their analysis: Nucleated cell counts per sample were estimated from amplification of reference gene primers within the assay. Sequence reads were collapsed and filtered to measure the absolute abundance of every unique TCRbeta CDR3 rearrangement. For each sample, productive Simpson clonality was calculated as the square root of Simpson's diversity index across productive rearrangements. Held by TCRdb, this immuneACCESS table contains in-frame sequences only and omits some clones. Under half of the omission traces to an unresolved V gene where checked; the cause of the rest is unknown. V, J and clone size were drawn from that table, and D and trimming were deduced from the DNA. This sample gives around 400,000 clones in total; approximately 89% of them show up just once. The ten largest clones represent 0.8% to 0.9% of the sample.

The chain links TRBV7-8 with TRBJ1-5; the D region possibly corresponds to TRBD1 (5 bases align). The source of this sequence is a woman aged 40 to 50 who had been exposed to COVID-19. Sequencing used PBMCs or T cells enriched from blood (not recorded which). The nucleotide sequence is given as TGTGCCAGCAGCTTAGCGCGGGACCCGTGGCAGCCCCAGCATTTT. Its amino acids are CASSLARDPWQPQHF.